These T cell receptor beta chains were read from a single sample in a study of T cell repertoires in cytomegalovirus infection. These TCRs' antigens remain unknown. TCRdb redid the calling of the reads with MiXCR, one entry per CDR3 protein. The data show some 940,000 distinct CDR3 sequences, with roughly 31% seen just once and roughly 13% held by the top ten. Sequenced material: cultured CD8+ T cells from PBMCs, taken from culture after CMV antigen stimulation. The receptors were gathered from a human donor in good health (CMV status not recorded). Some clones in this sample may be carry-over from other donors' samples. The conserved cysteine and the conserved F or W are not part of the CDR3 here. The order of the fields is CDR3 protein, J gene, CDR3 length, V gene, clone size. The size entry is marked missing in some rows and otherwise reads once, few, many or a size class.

CDR3 protein: ASSPTRGAYNSPLH
J gene: TRBJ1-6
CDR3 length: 14
V gene: TRBV6-1
clone size: few

CDR3 protein: ASLGGFNEQF
J gene: TRBJ2-1
CDR3 length: 10
V gene: TRBV2
clone size: -

CDR3 protein: ASSFSTGEAF
J gene: TRBJ1-1
CDR3 length: 10
V gene: TRBV11-1
clone size: many

CDR3 protein: ASSLAQVPNTEAF
J gene: TRBJ1-1
CDR3 length: 13
V gene: TRBV11-1
clone size: few

CDR3 protein: SARDPQGAYYNEQF
J gene: TRBJ2-1
CDR3 length: 14
V gene: TRBV20-1
clone size: -

CDR3 protein: ASSPGAFGTQY
J gene: TRBJ2-3
CDR3 length: 11
V gene: TRBV11-3
clone size: -

CDR3 protein: ASSLYSTKNIQY
J gene: TRBJ2-4
CDR3 length: 12
V gene: TRBV5-1
clone size: -

CDR3 protein: ASSRGWGTEAF
J gene: TRBJ1-1
CDR3 length: 11
V gene: TRBV7-2
clone size: many

CDR3 protein: ASSLVPYRGLPNTGELF
J gene: TRBJ2-2
CDR3 length: 17
V gene: TRBV5-5
clone size: -

CDR3 protein: ASSLTSAGGYFDTQY
J gene: TRBJ2-3
CDR3 length: 15
V gene: TRBV7-3
clone size: few

CDR3 protein: ASSLKGTGGRTDTQY
J gene: TRBJ2-3
CDR3 length: 15
V gene: TRBV27
clone size: -

CDR3 protein: SASGGRTDTQY
J gene: TRBJ2-3
CDR3 length: 11
V gene: TRBV20-1
clone size: -

CDR3 protein: ATSGVGGDTGELF
J gene: TRBJ2-2
CDR3 length: 13
V gene: TRBV15
clone size: -

CDR3 protein: SVEENGDGQETQY
J gene: TRBJ2-5
CDR3 length: 13
V gene: TRBV29-1
clone size: -

CDR3 protein: ASSLDGTMNTEAF
J gene: TRBJ1-1
CDR3 length: 13
V gene: TRBV5-4
clone size: -

CDR3 protein: ASSQLGGTGELF
J gene: TRBJ2-2
CDR3 length: 12
V gene: TRBV4-1
clone size: -

CDR3 protein: ASSSGGVNSPLH
J gene: TRBJ1-6
CDR3 length: 12
V gene: TRBV5-6
clone size: few

CDR3 protein: ASSLVSGGQSAGYT
J gene: TRBJ1-2
CDR3 length: 14
V gene: TRBV7-2
clone size: many

CDR3 protein: ASSRHREERSPLH
J gene: TRBJ1-6
CDR3 length: 13
V gene: TRBV7-6
clone size: few

CDR3 protein: ASSADGGNTIY
J gene: TRBJ1-3
CDR3 length: 11
V gene: TRBV9
clone size: -

CDR3 protein: ASSFYLAGGTDTQY
J gene: TRBJ2-3
CDR3 length: 14
V gene: TRBV13
clone size: -

CDR3 protein: ASSSPDREGTGELF
J gene: TRBJ2-2
CDR3 length: 14
V gene: TRBV7-9
clone size: -

CDR3 protein: ASSQDSRGPTYEQY
J gene: TRBJ2-7
CDR3 length: 14
V gene: TRBV4-1
clone size: -

CDR3 protein: ASSLTPWGNTEAF
J gene: TRBJ1-1
CDR3 length: 13
V gene: TRBV7-6
clone size: few

CDR3 protein: ASSPPSLFSYNEQF
J gene: TRBJ2-1
CDR3 length: 14
V gene: TRBV5-4
clone size: many

CDR3 protein: ASRGTGRGETQY
J gene: TRBJ2-5
CDR3 length: 12
V gene: TRBV5-4
clone size: few

CDR3 protein: ASSPGAGQTNTEAF
J gene: TRBJ1-1
CDR3 length: 14
V gene: TRBV4-1
clone size: -

CDR3 protein: ASSESGLAGVEQF
J gene: TRBJ2-1
CDR3 length: 13
V gene: TRBV2
clone size: few

CDR3 protein: ASSPLATGELF
J gene: TRBJ2-2
CDR3 length: 11
V gene: TRBV5-4
clone size: few

CDR3 protein: ASSQDGRGEQF
J gene: TRBJ2-1
CDR3 length: 11
V gene: TRBV4-2
clone size: few

CDR3 protein: ASSPLRPRTGLEKLF
J gene: TRBJ1-4
CDR3 length: 15
V gene: TRBV7-3
clone size: -

CDR3 protein: ASSGTGYQPQH
J gene: TRBJ1-5
CDR3 length: 11
V gene: TRBV6-2/TRBV6-3
clone size: -

CDR3 protein: ASSLRGPNYEQY
J gene: TRBJ2-7
CDR3 length: 12
V gene: TRBV4-1
clone size: few

CDR3 protein: ASSLLLGPFGYDYT
J gene: TRBJ1-2
CDR3 length: 14
V gene: TRBV7-6
clone size: -

CDR3 protein: ASSFRKWGEGETQY
J gene: TRBJ2-5
CDR3 length: 14
V gene: TRBV12-3/TRBV12-4
clone size: -

CDR3 protein: ASSLQRWEKLF
J gene: TRBJ1-4
CDR3 length: 11
V gene: TRBV4-1
clone size: -

CDR3 protein: ASGVDRGLDSNQPQH
J gene: TRBJ1-5
CDR3 length: 15
V gene: TRBV12-5
clone size: -

CDR3 protein: ASSTDSGGYT
J gene: TRBJ1-2
CDR3 length: 10
V gene: TRBV5-1
clone size: few

CDR3 protein: ASRGQGAYEKLF
J gene: TRBJ1-4
CDR3 length: 12
V gene: TRBV27
clone size: -

CDR3 protein: ASSIFAGHYGYT
J gene: TRBJ1-2
CDR3 length: 12
V gene: TRBV19
clone size: many

CDR3 protein: ASSGLHQGSNQPQH
J gene: TRBJ1-5
CDR3 length: 14
V gene: TRBV7-8
clone size: -

CDR3 protein: ASSRRGGADTQY
J gene: TRBJ2-3
CDR3 length: 12
V gene: TRBV7-3
clone size: -